The sequence of this T cell receptor (beta chain) was determined in a study of cytomegalovirus exposure and HLA in healthy donors. Study observations and caveats: Later analysis identified several of the most significant clusters that appeared linked to common viral pathogens. Analysis performed later found more than 15,000 TCR beta sequences associated with HLA alleles at 0.05 false discovery rate.

This PCR relied on a set of 60 Vbeta primers and 13 Jbeta primers. Original analysis: In a later analysis, the count reached about 82 million unique TCR beta chains, with 10 million to 14 million shared. TCRdb's copy holds only in-frame clones and misses some; the assay was immunoSEQ multiplex PCR. V and J calls and clone size are those listed in that table; D and trimming were worked out from the DNA. The table shows roughly 67,000 clones, with around 78% occurring only once. Worth noting for this clone: Its antigen is unknown.

This TCR came from a man in his forties in good health and CMV-seronegative. Material for sequencing was PBMCs.

CDR3 region: CASSPYGGAGNNEQFF. In DNA form, the CDR3 reads TGTGCCAGCAGCCCCTACGGGGGGGCGGGGAACAATGAGCAGTTCTTC. This chain uses TRBV7-3 with TRBJ2-1; TRBD2 matches 8 bases. The CDR3 runs 16 residues. CDR1 SGHTA and CDR2 FQGTGA come from the germline V gene. The trim removed 5 bases at V and 5 bases at J, leaving 11 bases unmatched.